Listed below are T cell receptor beta chains from one sample, sequenced in a study of blood T cell repertoires in COVID-19. Assay used: immunoSEQ multiplex PCR; TCRdb lists only in-frame clones, some missing. The sample has about 24,000 clones, roughly nine tenths seen once. Sequencing used peripheral blood. These receptors were obtained from a man between 65 and 85 years old with COVID-19, enrolled during active disease. Each CDR3 is given without its conserved first and last residue.

TRBJ2-3 | TRBV7-9 | ASSLSSGWADTQY
TRBJ1-6 | TRBV30 | AWRSGTGNSPLH
TRBJ1-4 | TRBV6-5 | ASSWTTGAVEKLF
TRBJ1-2 | TRBV7-2 | ASSLEQGVGGYT
TRBJ1-2 | TRBV3-1/TRBV3-2 | ASSPRTGGNGYT
TRBJ1-5 | TRBV27 | ASSSPDRASNQPQH
TRBJ1-1 | TRBV5-1 | ASSLDLDRDRTEAF
TRBJ2-1 | TRBV25-1 | ASQTGPISYNEQF
TRBJ1-5 | TRBV30 | AWRGQGLHQPQH
TRBJ2-7 | TRBV5-8 | ASSSLAGGYNEQY
TRBJ1-5 | TRBV2 | ASSENRATNQPQH
TRBJ1-1 | TRBV19 | ASSAGQVTEAF
TRBJ1-5 | TRBV30 | AWSAGPATLGNQPQH
TRBJ2-5 | TRBV6-6 | ASSYPGQGRRTQY
TRBJ2-5 | TRBV14 | ASSHKAGIETQY
TRBJ1-4 | TRBV7-9 | ASRPWSGEKLF
TRBJ1-5 | TRBV4-2 | ASSQGAGPQPQH
TRBJ2-1 | TRBV18 | ASSPGTSGSGEQF
TRBJ2-1 | TRBV2 | ASSVASGERNEQF
TRBJ1-5 | TRBV5-6 | ASSLGRAIGPQH
TRBJ2-2 | TRBV4-1 | ASSPTAGFTGELF
TRBJ1-2 | TRBV5-4 | ASRAGTGLVGYT
TRBJ1-6 | TRBV30 | AWSLDRGYSPLH
TRBJ2-5 | TRBV20-1 | SALRGETQY
TRBJ1-2 | TRBV19 | ASSNRGPGYT
TRBJ2-1 | TRBV19 | ASSLPGGEYNEQF
TRBJ2-7 | TRBV19 | ASSMTGVTYEQY
TRBJ2-7 | TRBV2 | ASGGQGTYEQY
TRBJ2-7 | TRBV7-2 | ASSSWGTGDEQY
TRBJ1-6 | TRBV6-1 | ASSDPGLIKLLH
TRBJ2-2 | TRBV9 | ASSVGSVNTGELF
TRBJ1-6 | TRBV5-4 | ASSLTGQGLH
TRBJ1-3 | TRBV5-6 | ASSLDAGAGNTIY
TRBJ1-2 | TRBV4-1 | ASSLVGGHGYT
TRBJ1-2 | TRBV12-3/TRBV12-4 | ASSLGDLGYT
TRBJ2-1 | TRBV27 | ASSLGAGYNEQF
TRBJ2-1 | TRBV7-9 | ASSAGQSSYNEQF
TRBJ1-1 | TRBV29-1 | SVITSWNTEAF
TRBJ1-6 | TRBV30 | AWSVQWNSPLH
TRBJ2-3 | TRBV6-6 | ASSVGSLDTQY
TRBJ1-4 | TRBV5-1 | ASSLPGVNEKLF
TRBJ2-7 | TRBV5-1 | ASSLGTGPGEQY
TRBJ1-1 | TRBV3-1/TRBV3-2 | ASSQDRAGGGRAF
TRBJ1-1 | TRBV6-5 | ASRDRNTEAF
TRBJ1-3 | TRBV6-1 | ASSEAGGSGNTIY
TRBJ2-7 | TRBV6-1 | ASSVRRGGRNLLYEQY
TRBJ2-3 | TRBV7-6 | ASSLALGTSGRDTQY
TRBJ1-5 | TRBV4-1 | ASSQDQVGLVNQPQH
TRBJ2-5 | TRBV12-3/TRBV12-4 | ASSPDSAQY
TRBJ2-1 | TRBV18 | ASSRQGAYNEQF
TRBJ2-7 | TRBV10-2 | ASSESAGQAYEQY
TRBJ1-5 | TRBV27 | ASSLRGRGQPQH
TRBJ2-7 | TRBV6-6 | ASSLGVNEQY